Listed below are T cell receptor beta chains from one sample, sequenced in a study of blood T cell repertoires in COVID-19. This table comes from immunoSEQ multiplex PCR, and its TCRdb copy is limited to in-frame clones, with some not included. The repertoire has roughly 110,000 clones, 71% of them found once; the top ten carry approximately 0.87%. Sequenced sample: peripheral blood. All receptors come from a human donor with acute or convalescent COVID-19. The donor label of this sample is uncertain. Each CDR3 is given with its conserved first and last residue. The D gene is left open where the match is weak. A row's size may be missing; if present it is once, few, many or a size class.

j_call d_call clone_size v_call cdr3_aa cdr3_nt
TRBJ1-2 - many TRBV12-3/TRBV12-4 CASSLGQNYGYTF TGTGCCAGCAGTTTAGGACAGAACTATGGCTACACCTTC
TRBJ2-5 TRBD2 - TRBV2 CARVLAGGKGQETQYF TGTGCCAGGGTACTAGCGGGGGGAAAGGGGCAAGAGACCCAGTACTTC
TRBJ1-3 - - TRBV5-8 CASSPRFSGNTIYF TGTGCCAGCAGCCCTAGATTCTCTGGAAACACCATATATTTT
TRBJ1-4 - - TRBV23-1 CASSQSSDSDRRTNEKLFF TGCGCCAGCAGTCAATCGAGCGATTCTGACAGGCGGACTAATGAAAAACTGTTTTTT
TRBJ1-4 - - TRBV10-3 CAKTGTNEKLFF TGTGCCAAAACAGGGACTAATGAAAAACTGTTTTTT
TRBJ1-2 - - TRBV27 CASSTPPWEGYTF TGTGCCAGCAGTACCCCTCCTTGGGAGGGCTACACCTTC
TRBJ2-4 - - TRBV2 CASSGLNIQYF TGTGCCAGCAGTGGGCTAAACATTCAGTACTTC
TRBJ2-5 TRBD2 - TRBV4-2 CASSQDGGGASTQYF TGTGCCAGCAGCCAAGATGGCGGGGGGGCCTCAACCCAGTACTTC
TRBJ1-1 TRBD1 - TRBV6-6 CASRGQAGATEAFF TGTGCCAGCAGGGGACAGGCCGGGGCCACTGAAGCTTTCTTT
TRBJ2-3 - - TRBV2 CASSGTDSSTDTQYF TGTGCCAGCAGTGGGACAGATTCTAGCACAGATACGCAGTATTTT
TRBJ1-2 TRBD1 - TRBV7-6 CASSLARTGPRRGYTF TGTGCCAGCAGCTTAGCCAGGACAGGGCCGCGACGGGGCTACACCTTC
TRBJ1-5 - - TRBV19 CASSSVGYNQPQHF TGTGCCAGTAGTTCCGTGGGCTACAATCAGCCCCAGCATTTT
TRBJ1-2 - - TRBV6-4 CASSGSPFGGGYTF TGTGCCAGCAGTGGCTCCCCCTTCGGAGGGGGCTACACCTTC
TRBJ2-1 - - TRBV23-1 CASSRKGGTFYNEQFF TGCGCCAGCAGCCGGAAGGGGGGGACGTTTTACAATGAGCAGTTCTTC
TRBJ2-2 - many TRBV9 CASSMSYTGELFF TGTGCCAGCAGCATGTCCTACACCGGGGAGCTGTTTTTT
TRBJ2-1 - - TRBV10-2 CASSQERLLNNEQFF TGCGCCAGCAGTCAAGAGCGGCTACTGAACAATGAGCAGTTCTTC
TRBJ1-5 - - TRBV4-1 CASSQDLQASKLGQPQHF TGCGCCAGCAGCCAAGATCTCCAGGCTTCGAAATTAGGTCAGCCCCAGCATTTT
TRBJ1-4 - few TRBV19 CASSSGQLEKLFF TGTGCCAGCAGTAGCGGACAGCTGGAAAAACTGTTTTTT
TRBJ1-2 - - TRBV30 CASQVLGGMSYTF TGTGCCTCTCAGGTACTTGGTGGTATGAGCTACACCTTC
TRBJ2-1 - - TRBV2 CASTTVNEQFF TGTGCCAGCACAACGGTTAATGAGCAGTTCTTC
TRBJ2-2 - - TRBV24-1 CATSAPWPQGPGELFF TGTGCCACCAGTGCCCCATGGCCTCAGGGGCCCGGGGAGCTGTTTTTT
TRBJ1-5 TRBD1 - TRBV6-5 CASSSTDRGGNQPQHF TGTGCCAGCAGTTCCACCGACAGGGGCGGCAATCAGCCCCAGCATTTT
TRBJ1-2 TRBD1 once TRBV5-1 CASSLGTGFYGYTF TGCGCCAGCAGCTTGGGGACAGGCTTCTATGGCTACACCTTC
TRBJ2-7 TRBD2 few TRBV10-2 CASSEGVAGSFEQYF TGCGCCAGCAGTGAGGGAGTAGCGGGGAGCTTTGAGCAGTACTTC
TRBJ1-1 - once TRBV11-2 CASSLVGQGTEAFF TGTGCCAGCAGCTTAGTAGGGCAGGGAACTGAAGCTTTCTTT
TRBJ1-3 - - TRBV9 CASSRQQSSGNTIYF TGTGCCAGCAGCCGACAGCAGAGCTCTGGAAACACCATATATTTT
TRBJ2-2 - - TRBV2 CASSRQGNTGELFF TGTGCCAGCAGTCGGCAGGGGAACACCGGGGAGCTGTTTTTT
TRBJ1-2 TRBD1 - TRBV3-1/TRBV3-2 CASSQKGTGRSGYTF TGTGCCAGCAGCCAAAAAGGGACAGGGCGGAGTGGCTACACCTTC
TRBJ2-5 TRBD2 once TRBV14 CASSPKLISSGQETQYF TGTGCCAGCAGCCCTAAACTCATCTCTAGCGGCCAAGAGACCCAGTACTTC
TRBJ1-1 TRBD1 few TRBV7-2 CASSWSTGTGGAEAFF TGTGCCAGCAGCTGGTCCACCGGGACAGGGGGCGCTGAAGCTTTCTTT
TRBJ1-6 TRBD1 - TRBV19 CASKHRDRGNSPLHF TGTGCCAGTAAGCACCGGGACAGGGGTAATTCACCCCTCCACTTT
TRBJ2-3 - few TRBV4-1 CASSQVEARGADTQYF TGCGCCAGCAGCCAAGTCGAGGCGAGAGGAGCAGATACGCAGTATTTT
TRBJ2-1 TRBD2 - TRBV28 CASRGTSGGPGAPYNEQFF TGTGCCAGCAGAGGGACTAGCGGGGGGCCAGGGGCCCCCTACAATGAGCAGTTCTTC
TRBJ2-1 TRBD2 - TRBV7-2 CASSYRASSGYNEQFF TGTGCCAGCAGCTACCGGGCATCTAGCGGATACAATGAGCAGTTCTTC
TRBJ1-5 - - TRBV6-5 CASSYGARDNQPQHF TGTGCCAGCAGTTACGGGGCCAGGGACAATCAGCCCCAGCATTTT
TRBJ1-5 TRBD1 - TRBV4-1 CASSQVPYRGPQPQHF TGCGCCAGCAGCCAAGTACCCTACAGGGGTCCCCAGCCCCAGCATTTT
TRBJ1-4 - - TRBV3-1/TRBV3-2 CASSLGQQREKLFF TGTGCCAGCAGCCTAGGACAGCAGAGGGAGAAACTGTTTTTT
TRBJ1-3 TRBD1 - TRBV9 CASSDRTGGGNTIYF TGTGCCAGCAGCGATCGGACAGGGGGAGGAAACACCATATATTTT
TRBJ1-5 - once TRBV3-1/TRBV3-2 CASSRGNLAQPQHF TGTGCCAGCAGCCGAGGGAACCTGGCCCAGCCCCAGCATTTT
TRBJ2-3 - - TRBV19 CASSIGTLDTQYF TGTGCCAGTAGTATAGGTACTTTAGATACGCAGTATTTT
TRBJ1-2 TRBD1 - TRBV19 CASSIRTGGNRPGSPVGPDYGYTF TGTGCCAGTAGTATTAGGACAGGGGGCAATAGACCCGGATCTCCTGTGGGCCCTGACTATGGCTACACCTTC
TRBJ1-2 - - TRBV30 CAWSELPRIPYGYTF TGTGCCTGGAGTGAACTTCCCAGGATCCCGTATGGCTACACCTTC
TRBJ2-3 - - TRBV21-1 CASVHLAGRLTDTQYF TGTGCCAGCGTCCACCTAGCGGGGAGGTTGACAGATACGCAGTATTTT
TRBJ2-5 TRBD2 - TRBV6-6 CASSPGGSGAAQETQYF TGTGCCAGCAGTCCAGGCGGTAGCGGGGCGGCCCAAGAGACCCAGTACTTC
TRBJ1-1 - - TRBV20-1 CSASNAGGATEAFF TGCAGTGCTAGTAACGCCGGGGGGGCCACTGAAGCTTTCTTT
TRBJ1-5 TRBD1 - TRBV3-1/TRBV3-2 CASSPGQGPNQPQHF TGTGCCAGCAGCCCGGGACAGGGACCAAATCAGCCCCAGCATTTT
TRBJ1-1 - few TRBV11-3 CASSLDRMNTEAFF TGTGCCAGCAGCTTAGACAGAATGAACACTGAAGCTTTCTTT
TRBJ1-5 TRBD1 once TRBV29-1 CSVEAGGGQPQHF TGCAGCGTTGAAGCAGGGGGCGGTCAGCCCCAGCATTTT
TRBJ2-1 TRBD2 - TRBV7-3 CASSPVGAGGYEQFF TGTGCCAGCAGCCCCGTTGGAGCGGGGGGGTATGAGCAGTTCTTC
TRBJ2-4 TRBD1 - TRBV6-5 CASRETGRGDIQYF TGTGCCAGCAGGGAGACAGGGAGAGGGGACATTCAGTACTTC
TRBJ1-1 - - TRBV5-1 CASSSPGGAVNTEAFF TGCGCCAGCAGCTCTCCTGGGGGGGCGGTAAACACTGAAGCTTTCTTT
TRBJ1-4 - - TRBV28 CASSSPRGAANEKLFF TGTGCCAGCAGCTCTCCCCGCGGGGCGGCTAATGAAAAACTGTTTTTT
TRBJ2-4 - - TRBV28 CASSWAGSKNIQYF TGTGCCAGCAGTTGGGCCGGCAGTAAAAACATTCAGTACTTC